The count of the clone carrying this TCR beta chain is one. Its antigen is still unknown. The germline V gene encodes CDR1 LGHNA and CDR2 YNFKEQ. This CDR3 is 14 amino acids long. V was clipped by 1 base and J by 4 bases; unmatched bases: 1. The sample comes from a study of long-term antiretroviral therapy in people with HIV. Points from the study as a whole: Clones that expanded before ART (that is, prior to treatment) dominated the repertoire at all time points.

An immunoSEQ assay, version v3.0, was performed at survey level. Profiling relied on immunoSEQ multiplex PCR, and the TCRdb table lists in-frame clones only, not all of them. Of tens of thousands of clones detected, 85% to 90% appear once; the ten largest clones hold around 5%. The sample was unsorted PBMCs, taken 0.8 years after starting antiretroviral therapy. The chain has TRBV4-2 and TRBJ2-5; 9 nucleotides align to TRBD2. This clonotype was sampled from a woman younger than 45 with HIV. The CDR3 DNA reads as TGTGCCAGCAGCCAAGGGCGGGGGGGAGAGACCCAGTACTTC. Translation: CASSQGRGGETQYF.